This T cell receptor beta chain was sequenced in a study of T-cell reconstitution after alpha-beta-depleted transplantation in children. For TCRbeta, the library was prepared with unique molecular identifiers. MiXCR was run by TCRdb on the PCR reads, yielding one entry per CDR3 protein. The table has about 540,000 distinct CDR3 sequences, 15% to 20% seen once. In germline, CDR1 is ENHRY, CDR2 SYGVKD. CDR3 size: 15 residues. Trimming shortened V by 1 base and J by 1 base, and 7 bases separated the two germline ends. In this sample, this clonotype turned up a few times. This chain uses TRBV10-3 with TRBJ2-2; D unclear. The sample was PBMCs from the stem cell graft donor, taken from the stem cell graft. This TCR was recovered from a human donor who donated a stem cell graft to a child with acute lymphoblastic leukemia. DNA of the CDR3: TGTGCCATCAGTGAGTGGGCACAGAACACCGGGGAGCTGTTTTTT. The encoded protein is CAISEWAQNTGELFF.